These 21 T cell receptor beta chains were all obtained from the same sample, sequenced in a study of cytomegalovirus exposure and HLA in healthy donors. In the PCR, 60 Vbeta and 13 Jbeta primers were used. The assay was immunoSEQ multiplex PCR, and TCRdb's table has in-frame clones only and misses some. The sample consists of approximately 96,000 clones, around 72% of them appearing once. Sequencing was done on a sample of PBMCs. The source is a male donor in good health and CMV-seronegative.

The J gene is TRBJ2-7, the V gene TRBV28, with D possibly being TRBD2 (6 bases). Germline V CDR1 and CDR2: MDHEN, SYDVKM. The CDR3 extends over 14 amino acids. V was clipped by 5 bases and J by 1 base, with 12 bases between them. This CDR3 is CASSPSGTSYEQYF. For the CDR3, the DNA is TGTGCCAGCAGTCCCTCCGGGACTTCCTACGAGCAGTACTTC.

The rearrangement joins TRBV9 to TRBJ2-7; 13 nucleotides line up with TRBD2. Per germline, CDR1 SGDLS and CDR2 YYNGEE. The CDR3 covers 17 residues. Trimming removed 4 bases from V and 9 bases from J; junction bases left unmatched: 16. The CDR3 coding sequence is TGTGCCAGCAGCCCTAGTGGTACTAGCGGGAGGGTTGGCGGGCAGTACTTC. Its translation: CASSPSGTSGRVGGQYF.

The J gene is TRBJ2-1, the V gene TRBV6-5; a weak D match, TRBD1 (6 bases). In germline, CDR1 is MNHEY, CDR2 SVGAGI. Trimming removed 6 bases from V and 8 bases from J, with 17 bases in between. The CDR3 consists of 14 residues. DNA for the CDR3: TGTGCCAGCAGCCTCGACAGGCTTAGGGATGAGCAGTTCTTC. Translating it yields CASSLDRLRDEQFF.

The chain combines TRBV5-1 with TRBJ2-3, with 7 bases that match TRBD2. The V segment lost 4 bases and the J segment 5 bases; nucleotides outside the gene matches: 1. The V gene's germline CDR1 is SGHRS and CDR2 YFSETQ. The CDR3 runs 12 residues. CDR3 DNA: TGCGCCAGCAGCGGCGGGAGAGATACGCAGTATTTT. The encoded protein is CASSGGRDTQYF.

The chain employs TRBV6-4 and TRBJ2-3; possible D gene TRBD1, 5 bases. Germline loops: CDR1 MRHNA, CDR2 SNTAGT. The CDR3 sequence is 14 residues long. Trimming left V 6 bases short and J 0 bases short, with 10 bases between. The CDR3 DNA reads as TGTGCCAGCAGCCAGGGTCCTAGCACAGATACGCAGTATTTT. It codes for CASSQGPSTDTQYF.

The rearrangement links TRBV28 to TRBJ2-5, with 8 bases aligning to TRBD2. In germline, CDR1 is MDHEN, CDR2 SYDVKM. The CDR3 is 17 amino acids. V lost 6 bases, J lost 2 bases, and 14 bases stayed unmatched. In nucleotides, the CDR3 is TGTGCCAGCAGCCAATCAACGGGAGGGATCGGGCAAGAGACCCAGTACTTC. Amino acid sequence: CASSQSTGGIGQETQYF.

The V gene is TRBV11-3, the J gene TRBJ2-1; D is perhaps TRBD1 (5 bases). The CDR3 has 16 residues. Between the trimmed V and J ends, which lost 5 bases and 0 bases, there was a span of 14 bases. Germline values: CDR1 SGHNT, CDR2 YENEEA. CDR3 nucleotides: TGTGCCAGCAGCCCCAGGGTAGCTGGCTCCTACAATGAGCAGTTCTTC. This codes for CASSPRVAGSYNEQFF.

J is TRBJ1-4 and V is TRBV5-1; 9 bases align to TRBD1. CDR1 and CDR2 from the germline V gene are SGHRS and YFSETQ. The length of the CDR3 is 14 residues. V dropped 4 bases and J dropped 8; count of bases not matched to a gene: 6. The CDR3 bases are TGCGCCAGCAGCCCAGGGACAGGGCTAGAAAAACTGTTTTTT. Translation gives CASSPGTGLEKLFF.

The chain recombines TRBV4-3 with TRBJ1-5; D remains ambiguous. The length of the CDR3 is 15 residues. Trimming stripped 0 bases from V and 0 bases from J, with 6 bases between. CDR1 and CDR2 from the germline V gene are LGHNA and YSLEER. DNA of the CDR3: TGCGCCAGCAGCCAAGATGTTCTTAGCAATCAGCCCCAGCATTTT. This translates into CASSQDVLSNQPQHF.

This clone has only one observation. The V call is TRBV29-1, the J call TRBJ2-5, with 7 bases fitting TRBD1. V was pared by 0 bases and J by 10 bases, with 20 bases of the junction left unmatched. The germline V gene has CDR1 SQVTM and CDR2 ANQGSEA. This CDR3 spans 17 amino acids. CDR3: CSVEDPNRSGGVGSQYF. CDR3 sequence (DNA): TGCAGCGTTGAAGATCCCAACCGTTCAGGGGGTGTGGGGAGCCAGTACTTC.

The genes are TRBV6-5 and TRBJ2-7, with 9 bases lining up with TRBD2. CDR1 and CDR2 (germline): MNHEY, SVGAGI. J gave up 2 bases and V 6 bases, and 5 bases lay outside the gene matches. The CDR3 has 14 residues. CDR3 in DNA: TGTGCCAGCAGGGAGGCGGGAGGGACCTACGAGCAGTACTTC. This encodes CASREAGGTYEQYF.

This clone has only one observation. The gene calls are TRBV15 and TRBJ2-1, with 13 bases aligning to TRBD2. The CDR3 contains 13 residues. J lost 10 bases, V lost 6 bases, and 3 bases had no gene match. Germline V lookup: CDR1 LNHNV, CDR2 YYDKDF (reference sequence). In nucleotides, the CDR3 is TGTGCCACCAGGGGACTAGCGGGAAGAGAGCAGTTCTTC. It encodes CATRGLAGREQFF.

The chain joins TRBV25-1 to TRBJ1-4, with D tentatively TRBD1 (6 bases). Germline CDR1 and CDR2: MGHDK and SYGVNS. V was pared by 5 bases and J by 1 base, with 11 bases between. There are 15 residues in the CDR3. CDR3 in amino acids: CASSFGGRTNEKLFF. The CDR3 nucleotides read TGTGCCAGCAGTTTTGGGGGCAGAACTAATGAAAAACTGTTTTTT.

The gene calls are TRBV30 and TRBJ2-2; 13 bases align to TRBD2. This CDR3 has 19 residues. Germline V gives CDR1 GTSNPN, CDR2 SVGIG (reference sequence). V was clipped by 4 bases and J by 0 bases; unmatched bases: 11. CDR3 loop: CAWTRLPGLAGSNTGELFF. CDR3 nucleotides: TGTGCCTGGACCCGGTTACCGGGACTAGCGGGGTCGAACACCGGGGAGCTGTTTTTT.

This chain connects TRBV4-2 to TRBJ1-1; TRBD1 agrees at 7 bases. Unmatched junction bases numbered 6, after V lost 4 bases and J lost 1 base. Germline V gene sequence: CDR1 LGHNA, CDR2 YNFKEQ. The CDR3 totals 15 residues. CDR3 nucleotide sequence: TGTGCCAGCAGCCTAGAGACAGGGACGAACACTGAAGCTTTCTTT. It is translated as CASSLETGTNTEAFF.

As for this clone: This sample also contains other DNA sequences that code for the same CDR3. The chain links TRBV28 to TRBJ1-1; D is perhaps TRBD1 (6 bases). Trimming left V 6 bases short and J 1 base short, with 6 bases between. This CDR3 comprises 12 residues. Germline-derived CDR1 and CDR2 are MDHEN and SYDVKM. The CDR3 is CASRTGNTEAFF. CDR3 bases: TGTGCCAGCAGGACAGGGAACACTGAAGCTTTCTTT.

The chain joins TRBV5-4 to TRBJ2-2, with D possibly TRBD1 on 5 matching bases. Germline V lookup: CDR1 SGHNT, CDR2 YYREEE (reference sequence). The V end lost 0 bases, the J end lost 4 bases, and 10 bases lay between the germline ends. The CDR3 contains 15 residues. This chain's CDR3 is CASSLVGQGTGELFF. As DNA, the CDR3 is TGTGCCAGCAGCTTGGTGGGGCAGGGCACCGGGGAGCTGTTTTTT.

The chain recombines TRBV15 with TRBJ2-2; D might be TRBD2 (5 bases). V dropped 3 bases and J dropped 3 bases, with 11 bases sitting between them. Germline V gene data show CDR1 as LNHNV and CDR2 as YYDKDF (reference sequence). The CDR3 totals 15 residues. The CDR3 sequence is CATSRALRDTGELFF. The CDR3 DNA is TGTGCCACCAGCAGGGCCTTGCGGGACACCGGGGAGCTGTTTTTT. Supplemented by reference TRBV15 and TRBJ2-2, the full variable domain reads DAMVIQNPRYQVTQFGKPVTLSCSQTLNHNVMYWYQQKSSQAPKLLFHYYDKDFNNEADTPDNFQSRRPNTSFCFLDIRSPGLGDTAMYLCATSRALRDTGELFFGEGSRLTVL.

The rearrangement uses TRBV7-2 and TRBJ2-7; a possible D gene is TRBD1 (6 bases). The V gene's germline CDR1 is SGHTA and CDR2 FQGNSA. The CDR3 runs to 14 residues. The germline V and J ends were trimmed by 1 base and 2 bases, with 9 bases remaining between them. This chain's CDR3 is CASSLDRVAYEQYF. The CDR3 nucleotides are TGTGCCAGCAGCTTAGACAGGGTGGCCTACGAGCAGTACTTC.

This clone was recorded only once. The CDR3 DNA follows: TGTGCCAGCAGTTTACTGTCAGGGGGCCAAGAGACCCAGTACTTC. Protein: CASSLLSGGQETQYF. V is TRBV27 and J is TRBJ2-5, with 7 bases that match TRBD1. Germline CDR1 and CDR2: MNHEY and SMNVEV (reference sequence). The CDR3 is 15 amino acids. Trimming removed 2 bases from V and 1 base from J; junction bases left unmatched: 4.

CDR3 DNA sequence: TGTGCCAGCAAATACACCAGCTCCTACAATGAGCAGTTCTTC. The encoded protein is CASKYTSSYNEQFF. The rearrangement links TRBV9 to TRBJ2-1; D call uncertain. CDR3 length: 14 amino acids. V was shortened by 6 bases and J by 0 bases, with 10 bases between the two germline ends. Germline CDR1 reads SGDLS; CDR2 reads YYNGEE.